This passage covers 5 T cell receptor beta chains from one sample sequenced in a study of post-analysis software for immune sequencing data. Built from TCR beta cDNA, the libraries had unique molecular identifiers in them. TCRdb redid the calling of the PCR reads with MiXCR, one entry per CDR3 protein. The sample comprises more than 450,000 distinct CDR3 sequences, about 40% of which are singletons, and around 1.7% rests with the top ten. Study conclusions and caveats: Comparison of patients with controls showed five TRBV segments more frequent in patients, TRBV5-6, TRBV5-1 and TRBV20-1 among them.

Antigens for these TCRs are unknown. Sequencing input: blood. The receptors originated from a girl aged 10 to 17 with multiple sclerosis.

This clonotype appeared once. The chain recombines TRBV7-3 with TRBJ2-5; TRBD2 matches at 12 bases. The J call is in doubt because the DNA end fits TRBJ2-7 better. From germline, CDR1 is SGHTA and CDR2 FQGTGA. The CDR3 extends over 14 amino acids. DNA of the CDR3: TGTGCCAGCAGCAAGACGGGACTAGCGGGCGAGCAGTACTTC. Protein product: CASSKTGLAGEQYF.

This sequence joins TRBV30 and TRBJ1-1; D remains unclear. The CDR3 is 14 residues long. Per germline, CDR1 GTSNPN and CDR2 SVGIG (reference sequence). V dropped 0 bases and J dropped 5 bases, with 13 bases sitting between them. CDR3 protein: CAWSVRWRGTEAFF. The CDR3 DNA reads TGTGCCTGGAGTGTACGGTGGAGAGGAACTGAAGCTTTCTTT.

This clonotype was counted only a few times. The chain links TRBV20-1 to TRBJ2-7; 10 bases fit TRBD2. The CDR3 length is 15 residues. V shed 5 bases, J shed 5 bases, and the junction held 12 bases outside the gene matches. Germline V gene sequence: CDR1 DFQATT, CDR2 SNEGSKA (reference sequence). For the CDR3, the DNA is TGCAGTGCTCGCTCCCCTAGCGGGAGATTCCACGAGCAGTACTTC. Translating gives CSARSPSGRFHEQYF.

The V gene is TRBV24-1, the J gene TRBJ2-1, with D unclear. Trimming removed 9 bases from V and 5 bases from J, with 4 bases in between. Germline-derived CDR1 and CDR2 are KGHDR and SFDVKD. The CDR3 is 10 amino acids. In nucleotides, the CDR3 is TGTGCCACCCCCAACAATGAGCAGTTCTTC. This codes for CATPNNEQFF.

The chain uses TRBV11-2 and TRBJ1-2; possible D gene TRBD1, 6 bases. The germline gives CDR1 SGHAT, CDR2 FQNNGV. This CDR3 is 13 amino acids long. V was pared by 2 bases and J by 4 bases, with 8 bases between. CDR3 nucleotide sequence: TGTGCCAGCAGCTTAACAGGGCCCTATGGCTACACCTTC. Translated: CASSLTGPYGYTF.